The sequence of this T cell receptor beta chain was determined in a study of neurological immune-mediated disorders. Points from the study as a whole: The most TCR clonal expansion was seen in HTLV-1-associated myelopathy, whereas the least was seen in multiple sclerosis, below the level in healthy controls.

Synthesis of cDNA was carried out by template-switch 5'RACE. The reaction used 10-nucleotide random UMIs. TCRdb reprocessed the 5' RACE reads via MiXCR and lists one record per CDR3 protein. The table includes 40,000 to 60,000 distinct CDR3 sequences, over 3% detected once. The CDR3 length is 13 residues. Germline V gene data show CDR1 as DFQATT and CDR2 as SNEGSKA (reference sequence). V was shortened by 5 bases and J by 4 bases, with 11 bases between the two germline ends. This clonotype was seen ten or more times. Its antigen is as yet unknown. The sequence derives from a man between 35 and 55 years old with multiple sclerosis. The chain recombines TRBV20-1 with TRBJ1-4, with D perhaps matching TRBD1 (6 bases). Material for sequencing was PBMCs. In DNA, the CDR3 is TGCAGTGCTGCGCGGACAGTTAATGAAAAACTGTTTTTT. Its protein product is CSAARTVNEKLFF.